Listed here are 28 T cell receptor beta chains from one sample, sequenced in a study of blood T cell repertoires in COVID-19. Profiling relied on immunoSEQ multiplex PCR, and the TCRdb table lists in-frame clones only, not all of them. The table records 95,000 to 100,000 clones, approximately 92% of them present only once. The sequenced sample consisted of peripheral blood. These receptors all stem from a man aged 50-59 years with active COVID-19.

The chain recombines TRBV12-5 with TRBJ2-7; perhaps TRBD2 as D (5 bases). The germline V gene has CDR1 LGHNT and CDR2 FRNRAP. The CDR3 extends over 17 amino acids. V lost 5 bases, J lost 4 bases, and 24 bases lay in between. CDR3 protein: CASGGRRLSRVLYEQYF. CDR3 nucleotides: TGTGCTAGTGGTGGCCGCCGACTATCTCGGGTTCTTTACGAGCAGTACTTC.

The rearrangement joins TRBV9 to TRBJ1-1; 7 bases are shared with TRBD1. V lost 3 bases to trimming and J lost 0 bases; unmatched junction nucleotides: 5. The CDR3 spans 15 residues. Per germline, CDR1 SGDLS and CDR2 YYNGEE. The CDR3 here is CASSARQGMNTEAFF. In DNA form, the CDR3 reads TGTGCCAGCAGCGCCCGACAGGGTATGAACACTGAAGCTTTCTTT. The full variable domain, rest sourced from reference TRBV9 and TRBJ1-1, is DSGVTQTPKHLITATGQRVTLRCSPRSGDLSVYWYQQSLDQGLQFLIQYYNGEERAKGNILERFSAQQFPDLHSELNLSSLELGDSALYFCASSARQGMNTEAFFGQGTRLTVV.

The chain has TRBV5-8 and TRBJ1-5; D perhaps matches TRBD1 (6 bases). This CDR3 is built from 13 residues. The V and J ends lost 4 bases and 7 bases respectively, with 12 bases between them. Germline assignment: CDR1 SGHTS and CDR2 YDEGEE. The CDR3, as DNA: TGTGCCAGCAGCGGCAGGGGACGGCAGCCCCAGCATTTT. Amino acid sequence: CASSGRGRQPQHF.

The chain carries TRBV5-1 and TRBJ2-4; perhaps TRBD2 as D (6 bases). CDR1 and CDR2 from the germline V gene are SGHRS and YFSETQ. V gave up 0 bases and J gave up 8 bases, with 12 bases separating them. The CDR3 length is 14 residues. The CDR3 sequence: CASSLGGTQDIQYF. The CDR3 DNA is TGCGCCAGCAGCTTGGGCGGGACTCAGGACATTCAGTACTTC.

The chain couples TRBV5-1 to TRBJ1-1; D ambiguous. Looked up from germline, CDR1 is SGHRS and CDR2 is YFSETQ. There are 12 residues in the CDR3. The V end lost 1 base, the J end lost 6 bases, and 7 bases lay between the germline ends. CDR3 sequence reads: CASSLSGPEAFF. In DNA form, the CDR3 reads TGCGCCAGCAGCTTGTCAGGCCCTGAAGCTTTCTTT. The full variable domain, in which reference TRBV5-1 and TRBJ1-1 provide the parts outside the CDR3, is KAGVTQTPRYLIKTRGQQVTLSCSPISGHRSVSWYQQTPGQGLQFLFEYFSETQRNKGNFPGRFSGRQFSNSRSEMNVSTLELGDSALYLCASSLSGPEAFFGQGTRLTVV.

The CDR3: CASSHISRSVTGELFF. The CDR3 nucleotides are TGTGCCAGTAGCCATATCTCTAGATCCGTCACCGGGGAGCTGTTTTTT. The rearrangement uses TRBV19 and TRBJ2-2, with unresolved D. Trimming took off 6 bases at V and 4 bases at J, with 18 bases between the two ends. Germline V CDR1 and CDR2: LNHDA, SQIVND (reference sequence). This CDR3 is 16 amino acids long.

The genes are TRBV28 and TRBJ2-2; TRBD1 matches at 7 bases. After removal of 4 bases from V and 0 bases from J, the junction contained 5 bases not matched to a gene. Germline values: CDR1 MDHEN, CDR2 SYDVKM. The CDR3 is 16 amino acids. CDR3 sequence reads: CASSSRTGTNTGELFF. CDR3 nucleotides: TGTGCCAGCAGTTCCCGGACAGGAACGAACACCGGGGAGCTGTTTTTT.

The rearrangement links TRBV5-1 to TRBJ2-1; tentatively, D is TRBD1 (5 bases). Trimming took off 0 bases at V and 9 bases at J, with 10 bases between the two ends. CDR3 length equals 13 residues. Germline loops: CDR1 SGHRS, CDR2 YFSETQ. CDR3 nucleotides: TGCGCCAGCAGCTTGGAAGGGGCAGCTGAGCAGTTCTTC. Translation: CASSLEGAAEQFF.

The chain links TRBV13 to TRBJ2-1, with D unclear. Germline V gene lookup returns CDR1 PRHDT and CDR2 FYEKMQ (reference sequence). Deletions cut 1 base from V and 7 bases from J, with 8 bases between. The length of the CDR3 is 13 residues. The CDR3 reads CASSLVLQNEQFF. The CDR3 coding sequence is TGTGCCAGCAGCTTAGTTCTGCAGAATGAGCAGTTCTTC.

This chain uses TRBV24-1 with TRBJ2-3, with TRBD2 matching over 9 bases. V lost 8 bases and J lost 5; bases outside the gene matches: 7. The CDR3 consists of 14 residues. CDR1 KGHDR and CDR2 SFDVKD come from the germline V gene. Here the CDR3 DNA reads TGTGCCACCATGGCGGGAGGGCCGAGAGATACGCAGTATTTT. Residues: CATMAGGPRDTQYF.

This clone was counted a single time. This chain uses TRBV27 with TRBJ1-1; D not certain. Deletions cut 4 bases from V and 1 base from J, with 7 bases between. The CDR3 totals 13 residues. Germline CDR1 is MNHEY and CDR2 is SMNVEV (reference sequence). CDR3 in DNA: TGTGCCAGCAGTTACCGGGAGAACACTGAAGCTTTCTTT. Translation: CASSYRENTEAFF.

Only one count was recorded for this clone. The gene calls are TRBV18 and TRBJ2-2; maybe TRBD2 (6 bases). The V gene's germline CDR1 is KGHSH and CDR2 LQKENI. This CDR3 spans 16 amino acids. Trimming took off 3 bases at V and 5 bases at J, with 16 bases between the two ends. The CDR3 DNA follows: TGTGCCAGCTCACCCACTCGACTAGACTTTACCGGGGAGCTGTTTTTT. Translating it yields CASSPTRLDFTGELFF.

The gene calls are TRBV6-5 and TRBJ2-7; D might be TRBD2 (6 bases). Germline lookup yields CDR1 MNHEY and CDR2 SVGAGI. The CDR3 has 13 residues. V lost 5 bases to trimming and J lost 0 bases, with 8 bases between them. The CDR3 DNA follows: TGTGCCAGCAGTCGGACTACCTCCTACGAGCAGTACTTC. As protein: CASSRTTSYEQYF.

V gene TRBV5-1 combines with J gene TRBJ2-3, with a tentative D call TRBD2 (5 bases). Germline lookup yields CDR1 SGHRS and CDR2 YFSETQ. This CDR3 is built from 16 residues. V was cut by 0 bases and J by 0 bases, with 11 bases left in between. DNA for the CDR3: TGCGCCAGCAGCTTGGAAGGCAGGACTAGCACAGATACGCAGTATTTT. Residues: CASSLEGRTSTDTQYF.

The DNA for the CDR3 is TGTGCCAGCAGTGAATTTCCTAGCGGGAAGATAACAGATACGCAGTATTTT. This encodes CASSEFPSGKITDTQYF. The gene calls are TRBV6-1 and TRBJ2-3; 9 bases are a match to TRBD2. The V segment lost 2 bases and the J segment 3 bases; nucleotides outside the gene matches: 9. Germline V lookup: CDR1 MNHNS, CDR2 SASEGT. This CDR3 comprises 17 residues.

This clone was seen only once. This chain links TRBV2 with TRBJ1-5; D perhaps matches TRBD1 (5 bases). The CDR3 extends over 13 amino acids. V lost 3 bases and J 6 bases, leaving 9 bases between the germline ends. From germline, CDR1 is SNHLY and CDR2 FYNNEI. The CDR3 protein is CASSEAGRQPQHF. Written as DNA, the CDR3 is TGTGCCAGCAGTGAGGCAGGGCGTCAGCCCCAGCATTTT.

CDR3 sequence (DNA): TGTGCCAGCAGCACGAGCCAGGGAATTCCCTACGAGCAGTACTTC. This translates into CASSTSQGIPYEQYF. The rearrangement joins TRBV7-3 to TRBJ2-7, with a possible D match to TRBD1 (5 bases). CDR1 and CDR2 (germline): SGHTA, FQGTGA. Trimming shortened V by 5 bases and J by 2 bases, and 16 bases separated the two germline ends. The CDR3 length is 15 residues.

This rearrangement joins TRBV9 to TRBJ2-1; the match to TRBD2 covers 13 bases. The CDR3 runs 17 residues. Unmatched junction bases numbered 7, after V lost 3 bases and J lost 4 bases. Germline values: CDR1 SGDLS, CDR2 YYNGEE. CDR3 residues: CASSARTSGGPYNEQFF. The CDR3 bases are TGTGCCAGCAGCGCCAGGACTAGCGGGGGCCCTTACAATGAGCAGTTCTTC.

This rearrangement joins TRBV12-3 or TRBV12-4 to TRBJ2-7; TRBD1 might be the D (6 bases). The CDR3 loop spans 13 amino acids. V lost 5 bases to trimming and J lost 3 bases, with 11 bases between them. In DNA, the CDR3 is TGTGCCAGCAGTCGTACAGGGAACTACGAGCAGTACTTC. Protein sequence: CASSRTGNYEQYF.

The chain carries TRBV7-6 and TRBJ2-5; D may be TRBD2 (6 bases). Germline lookup yields CDR1 SGHVS and CDR2 FNYEAQ. There are 13 residues in the CDR3. V lost 5 bases and J lost 7, with 14 bases in between. CDR3 coding DNA: TGTGCCAGCAGCCCTGTGCTCGGGGGGACCCAGTACTTC. It is translated as CASSPVLGGTQYF. Drawing the rest from reference TRBV7-6 and TRBJ2-5, the complete variable domain is GAGVSQSPRYKVTKRGQDVALRCDPISGHVSLYWYRQALGQGPEFLTYFNYEAQQDKSGLPNDRFSAERPEGSISTLTIQRTEQRDSAMYRCASSPVLGGTQYFGPGTRLLVL.

The gene calls are TRBV6-5 and TRBJ2-5; D is ambiguous. Trimming cost V 4 bases and J 4 bases, with 16 bases left between them. CDR3 length: 15 amino acids. Germline CDR1 is MNHEY and CDR2 is SVGAGI. The CDR3 DNA follows: TGTGCCAGCAGTTCCCTCGGGTTGGGTGGAGAGACCCAGTACTTC. Residues: CASSSLGLGGETQYF.

This sequence joins TRBV27 and TRBJ1-1, with D unresolved. The CDR3 covers 13 residues. V was pared by 3 bases and J by 0 bases, with 5 bases between. Germline V lookup: CDR1 MNHEY, CDR2 SMNVEV (reference sequence). The CDR3 sequence is CASSFRLNTEAFF. CDR3 sequence (DNA): TGTGCCAGCAGTTTCAGGTTGAACACTGAAGCTTTCTTT.

The rearrangement uses TRBV11-2 and TRBJ2-7, with 11 bases lining up with TRBD2. Germline-derived CDR1 and CDR2 are SGHAT and FQNNGV. V was pared by 0 bases and J by 4 bases, with 2 bases of the junction left unmatched. The CDR3 loop spans 15 amino acids. The CDR3 sequence: CASSLDRLAGYEQYF. CDR3 DNA sequence: TGTGCCAGCAGCTTAGACCGACTAGCGGGATACGAGCAGTACTTC.

The genes are TRBV4-2 and TRBJ1-2; weak D call: TRBD1 (6 bases). V was pared by 0 bases and J by 2 bases, with 13 bases between. The CDR3 covers 16 residues. Per germline, CDR1 LGHNA and CDR2 YNFKEQ. The CDR3 is CASSQERGGVNYGYTF. In nucleotides, the CDR3 is TGTGCCAGCAGCCAAGAAAGAGGGGGAGTAAACTATGGCTACACCTTC.

Details on this clone: This CDR3 is also generated by other DNA sequences in the sample. The DNA for the CDR3 is TGCGCCAGCAGCCCAGGACAGGGGACTGAAGCTTTCTTT. Translating it yields CASSPGQGTEAFF. The chain uses TRBV5-1 and TRBJ1-1; 9 bases line up with TRBD1. Trimming at V came to 4 bases and at J to 5 bases, leaving 3 bases not matched to a gene. The CDR3 totals 13 residues. CDR1 SGHRS and CDR2 YFSETQ come from the germline V gene.

The chain is built from TRBV5-1 and TRBJ2-1, with TRBD2 matching over 8 bases. V gave up 4 bases and J gave up 10 bases; unmatched junction bases: 13. The CDR3 has 15 amino acids. Germline V lookup: CDR1 SGHRS, CDR2 YFSETQ. The CDR3, as DNA: TGCGCCAGCAGCATAGGGGCACAAGCGGGAGAGGAGCAGTTCTTC. Protein: CASSIGAQAGEEQFF.

This rearrangement joins TRBV5-1 to TRBJ2-7; TRBD2 might be the D (6 bases). The CDR3 is 17 amino acids. Germline V gene data show CDR1 as SGHRS and CDR2 as YFSETQ. V dropped 3 bases and J dropped 2 bases, with 21 bases sitting between them. CDR3 protein: CASSSGSGGGAPYEQYF. CDR3 nucleotide sequence: TGCGCCAGCAGCTCGGGTAGCGGAGGAGGGGCACCCTACGAGCAGTACTTC.

V is TRBV7-6 and J is TRBJ1-5; 10 nucleotides align to TRBD1. This CDR3 comprises 18 residues. Unmatched junction bases numbered 7, after V lost 2 bases and J lost 0 bases. CDR1 and CDR2 from the germline V gene are SGHVS and FNYEAQ. CDR3 sequence reads: CASSLSGTGAYSNQPQHF. CDR3 bases: TGTGCCAGCAGCTTAAGTGGGACAGGGGCATATAGCAATCAGCCCCAGCATTTT.